This TCR beta chain stems from a study of blood T cell repertoires in COVID-19 (dated by TCRdb to 2018 to 2020). For the study in its entirety: The collaborator samples originated in the United States, Italy and Spain and spanned the acute and convalescent phases of COVID-19. The prospective study material was composed of cDNA or gDNA derived from T cells, B-cell-depleted T cells, or PBMCs. Deeply sampled blood TCRbeta repertoires from subjects exposed to, actively infected with, or recovered from COVID-19 were included in the dataset. The repertoires were released in a freely available public database intended as a resource for research on the immune response to SARS-CoV-2. The samples were drawn from two sources: the first 160 participants of the ongoing ImmuneRACE study, and 1,254 subjects contributed by 6 global collaborators. Nearly every sample came with metadata listing a de-identified subject ID, COVID-19 status, age in years and sex. HLA class I and class II types, where available, came from metadata supplied by the sample provider rather than from assay-based typing. Results the study describes overall, beyond this receptor: How much clinical and demographic metadata was included differed by source and by participant, and the metadata was provided uncurated.

From its cysteine to its phenylalanine, the CDR3 spans 13 amino acids. Only CDR3 DNA is held: 39 bases, read in frame from base 1. Looking up the germline V gene yields CDR1 SGHTA and CDR2 FQGTGA. The V end loses 5 bases and the J end loses 1 base, and a stretch of 8 bases separates them. At one collaborating source in Seattle, patients were enrolled during active infection and were followed longitudinally through the course of disease. Collaborating institutions collected whole blood in K2EDTA tubes following their own protocols. For TCRbeta analysis, collaborator samples were shipped as frozen whole blood, as isolated PBMCs, or as DNA extracted from either sample type. About this clone: Its antigen is not yet known. Nothing much larger sits one base from this clone, and base qualities are not available.

TCRbeta CDR3 regions were amplified from genomic DNA using the immunoSEQ Assay, a bias-controlled multiplex PCR. In the source study's methods: The number of nucleated cells in each sample was estimated from the amplification of reference gene primers within the assay. To quantify the absolute abundance of each unique TCRbeta CDR3 rearrangement, sequence reads were collapsed and filtered. Productive Simpson clonality was computed per sample as the square root of Simpson's diversity index over productive rearrangements. TCRdb's version of the immuneACCESS table is confined to in-frame rearrangements and falls short of the full clone set. An unresolved V gene accounts for under half of the shortfall where checked; the remainder is of unknown origin. V, J and clone size were drawn from that table, and D and trimming were deduced from the DNA. The sample includes 300,000 to 400,000 clones, with roughly 86% observed a single time. Jointly, the top ten make up over 2% of the sample.

Specimen: peripheral blood. The chain links TRBV7-3 with TRBJ2-5; TRBD1 is a possible D gene, resting on 5 matching bases. The TCR comes from a woman aged 60 to 75 with COVID-19, enrolled during active disease. This receptor carries the CDR3 CASSDRFQETQYF. The base sequence is TGTGCCAGCAGCGACAGATTCCAAGAGACCCAGTACTTC. Supplemented by the reference TRBV7-3 and TRBJ2-5 proteins around the CDR3, the complete variable domain is GAGVSQTPSNKVTEKGKYVELRCDPISGHTALYWYRQSLGQGPEFLIYFQGTGAADDSGLPNDRFFAVRPEGSVSTLKIQRTERGDSAVYLCASSDRFQETQYFGPGTRLLVL.